The 27 T cell receptor beta chains below all came from one sample that was sequenced in a study of shared clonotypes between healthy human individuals. Sequenced by immunoSEQ multiplex PCR; TCRdb stores in-frame clones only, minus some. The sample yields over a million clones, more than 65% seen once. Sequences were obtained from memory CD4+ T cells sorted from blood. Subset described: CD45RA-negative fraction. The receptors derive from a man between 18 and 29 years old in good health.

The chain employs TRBV5-1 and TRBJ1-4, with D perhaps TRBD1 (5 bases). CDR1 and CDR2 from the germline V gene are SGHRS and YFSETQ. This CDR3 has 17 amino acids. Trimming took 0 bases from V and 3 from J, leaving 15 bases between them. DNA of the CDR3: TGCGCCAGCAGCTTGGCTGGCGCGGGACGTTCTAATGAAAAACTGTTTTTT. Amino acid sequence: CASSLAGAGRSNEKLFF.

The chain recombines TRBV6-1 with TRBJ1-1; maybe TRBD1 (6 bases). The CDR3 contains 12 residues. V was pared by 2 bases and J by 7 bases, with 8 bases between. The germline gives CDR1 MNHNS, CDR2 SASEGT. The CDR3 sequence is CASSERGLEAFF. In DNA, the CDR3 is TGTGCCAGCAGTGAACGGGGGCTTGAAGCTTTCTTT.

The chain is built from TRBV11-2 and TRBJ2-6; 8 bases align to TRBD1. The CDR3 covers 17 residues. The V gene end was trimmed by 0 bases and the J gene end by 2 bases; junction bases not matched to a gene: 3. Germline V gene lookup returns CDR1 SGHAT and CDR2 FQNNGV. The CDR3 loop is CASSLEIRGPGANVLTF. CDR3 nucleotide sequence: TGTGCCAGCAGCTTAGAAATCAGGGGGCCTGGGGCCAACGTCCTGACTTTC.

V gene TRBV5-4 combines with J gene TRBJ2-1; no clear D. The CDR3 is 15 residues long. V lost 0 bases and J lost 6, with 13 bases in between. Germline-derived CDR1 and CDR2 are SGHNT and YYREEE (reference sequence). The CDR3 is CASSLGSPQLNEQFF. Written as DNA, the CDR3 is TGTGCCAGCAGCTTGGGGTCACCACAGCTCAATGAGCAGTTCTTC.

This clone appeared many times. The rearrangement uses TRBV12-1 and TRBJ1-4. TRBV12-1 is tagged as a pseudogene. This CDR3 has 19 residues. CDR3 sequence (DNA): TGTGCCAGCAGCCCTTGGGTTGGCCTCAACTTCCGCTCTAATGAAAAACTGTTTTTT. Protein product: CASSPWVGLNFRSNEKLFF.

The sample holds many counts of this clone. The chain links TRBV6-1 to TRBJ1-1; D remains ambiguous. CDR1 is MNHNS, CDR2 SASEGT, per germline. There are 13 residues in the CDR3. V was pared by 2 bases and J by 10 bases, with 14 bases between. CDR3 coding DNA: TGTGCCAGCAGTGAAACGGGTGTAAACCGAGCTTTCTTT. Its protein product is CASSETGVNRAFF.

The chain is built from TRBV25-1 and TRBJ2-1, with D possibly matching TRBD2 (6 bases). V was trimmed by 4 bases and J by 3 bases, leaving 10 bases between them. The CDR3 extends over 14 amino acids. Germline values: CDR1 MGHDK, CDR2 SYGVNS. The CDR3 here is CASSAWGDYNEQFF. The CDR3 bases are TGTGCCAGCAGTGCTTGGGGGGACTACAATGAGCAGTTCTTC.

The rearrangement links TRBV6-5 to TRBJ1-2; D is ambiguous. The length of the CDR3 is 15 residues. In germline, CDR1 is MNHEY, CDR2 SVGAGI. With 6 bases removed from V and 7 bases from J, the gap between germline ends came to 21 bases. CDR3 nucleotides: TGTGCCAGCAGGGGAGAACGGAGTCACAGACTTGGCTACACCTTC. It codes for CASRGERSHRLGYTF.

CDR3 amino acids: CASSNNPGQGATLSGNTIYF. In DNA form, the CDR3 reads TGTGCCAGCAGCAACAACCCGGGACAGGGGGCCACCCTCTCTGGAAACACCATATATTTT. This chain links TRBV9 with TRBJ1-3; 12 nucleotides align to TRBD1. J was trimmed by 0 bases and V by 4 bases; bases with no gene match: 14. The CDR3 has 20 amino acids. Germline-derived CDR1 and CDR2 are SGDLS and YYNGEE.

This rearrangement joins TRBV29-1 to TRBJ2-3; 8 bases agree with TRBD2. The CDR3 covers 14 residues. The junction had 8 bases not matched to a gene; V was cut back by 3 bases and J by 6 bases. Germline lookup yields CDR1 SQVTM and CDR2 ANQGSEA. CDR3: CSVELREGWDTQYF. The CDR3 DNA reads TGCAGCGTTGAGCTCCGGGAGGGTTGGGATACGCAGTATTTT.

V is TRBV28 and J is TRBJ1-5; D not resolved. This CDR3 comprises 13 residues. Germline V gives CDR1 MDHEN, CDR2 SYDVKM. Trimming removed 2 bases at V and 0 bases at J, with 2 bases between. For the CDR3, the DNA is TGTGCCAGCAGTTTACTTAGCAATCAGCCCCAGCATTTT. Translating it yields CASSLLSNQPQHF.

The V gene is TRBV5-4, the J gene TRBJ2-7, with TRBD2 matching 8 bases. The length of the CDR3 is 14 residues. V trimming: 7 bases; J trimming: 4 bases; junction bases outside the gene matches: 10. The V gene's germline CDR1 is SGHNT and CDR2 YYREEE (reference sequence). CDR3 nucleotide sequence: TGTGCCAGCTCGGGGGGGCCCTCCCAGTACGAGCAGTACTTC. Protein sequence: CASSGGPSQYEQYF.

V is TRBV4-1 and J is TRBJ1-4; D gene ambiguous. This CDR3 is built from 14 residues. The germline CDR1 and CDR2 sequences are MGHRA and YSYEKL. V lost 1 base to trimming and J lost 12 bases, with 15 bases between them. The CDR3 DNA sequence: TGCGCCAGCAGCCAAGCGGGAGACCCAGGCCAACTGTTTTTT. This gives the protein CASSQAGDPGQLFF.

The chain carries TRBV19 and TRBJ1-5, with 7 bases fitting TRBD1. This CDR3 comprises 18 residues. The J segment lost 0 bases and the V segment lost 4 bases, leaving 12 bases of the junction unmatched. The germline gives CDR1 LNHDA, CDR2 SQIVND (reference sequence). The CDR3 nucleotides read TGTGCCAGTAGTAACAACGCCGGGACAGTCGGTAGCAATCAGCCCCAGCATTTT. It encodes CASSNNAGTVGSNQPQHF.

As regards this clone: Other DNA sequences in the same sample also yield this CDR3. The genes are TRBV5-1 and TRBJ1-2; 7 bases are shared with TRBD1. After removal of 4 bases from V and 3 bases from J, the junction contained 3 bases not matched to a gene. The CDR3 consists of 13 residues. Germline V gene lookup returns CDR1 SGHRS and CDR2 YFSETQ. The CDR3 region has the DNA TGCGCCAGCAGCCCGACAGGGTACTATGGCTACACCTTC. Translated, it gives CASSPTGYYGYTF.

The chain recombines TRBV15 with TRBJ2-3; 7 nucleotides agree with TRBD2. Germline V CDR1 and CDR2: LNHNV, YYDKDF (reference sequence). CDR3 length: 16 residues. The J segment lost 2 bases and the V segment lost 0 bases, leaving 5 bases of the junction unmatched. CDR3 coding DNA: TGTGCCACCAGCAGAGAAGCGGGGAGACCCACAGATACGCAGTATTTT. It yields the protein CATSREAGRPTDTQYF.

This clone has at least ten counts. The gene calls are TRBV5-1 and TRBJ2-3; D is undetermined. V was clipped by 0 bases and J by 1 base, with 12 bases between them. The CDR3 consists of 16 residues. Germline lookup yields CDR1 SGHRS and CDR2 YFSETQ. For the CDR3, the DNA is TGCGCCAGCAGCTTGGAAGGGCACTCTGGCACAGATACGCAGTATTTT. This codes for CASSLEGHSGTDTQYF.

The J gene is TRBJ2-1, the V gene TRBV10-2; 7 bases align to TRBD2. In germline, CDR1 is WSHSY, CDR2 SAAADI. The CDR3 loop spans 16 amino acids. V lost 6 bases, J lost 0 bases, and 8 bases stayed unmatched. CDR3 nucleotide sequence: TGCGCCAGCAGGATTGACGGCGGGGGCTCCTACAATGAGCAGTTCTTC. This codes for CASRIDGGGSYNEQFF.

This sequence joins TRBV19 and TRBJ2-3; 8 bases are shared with TRBD1. CDR1 LNHDA and CDR2 SQIVND come from the germline V gene (reference sequence). The CDR3 runs 16 residues. V lost 3 bases, J lost 1 base, and 6 bases stayed unmatched. CDR3 sequence (DNA): TGTGCCAGTAGTATCCCAGGGGGACAGGGCACAGATACGCAGTATTTT. It translates to CASSIPGGQGTDTQYF.

The chain joins TRBV20-1 to TRBJ1-1, with D perhaps TRBD1 (5 bases). Per germline, CDR1 DFQATT and CDR2 SNEGSKA (reference sequence). This CDR3 spans 11 amino acids. The V end lost 5 bases, the J end lost 9 bases, and 13 bases lay between the germline ends. CDR3 loop: CSALREGKAFF. CDR3 DNA: TGCAGTGCTCTGAGGGAGGGGAAAGCTTTCTTT.

CDR3: CASSVQSSTDTQYF. The CDR3 DNA reads as TGTGCCAGCAGCGTACAGTCCAGCACAGATACGCAGTATTTT. The chain links TRBV9 to TRBJ2-3; D gene uncertain. The germline V gene has CDR1 SGDLS and CDR2 YYNGEE. V lost 1 base and J 0 bases, leaving 6 bases between the germline ends. The CDR3 is 14 amino acids.

V gene TRBV5-1 combines with J gene TRBJ1-4, with no clear D. Per germline, CDR1 SGHRS and CDR2 YFSETQ. The length of the CDR3 is 15 residues. V lost 4 bases and J 0 bases, leaving 10 bases between the germline ends. The CDR3 reads CASSGNSATNEKLFF. DNA of the CDR3: TGCGCCAGCAGCGGAAACAGTGCAACTAATGAAAAACTGTTTTTT. The whole variable domain, filled in from reference TRBV5-1 and TRBJ1-4, reads KAGVTQTPRYLIKTRGQQVTLSCSPISGHRSVSWYQQTPGQGLQFLFEYFSETQRNKGNFPGRFSGRQFSNSRSEMNVSTLELGDSALYLCASSGNSATNEKLFFGSGTQLSVL.

The CDR3 spells CASSRWAGGYEQYF. The CDR3 DNA follows: TGTGCCAGCAGTCGATGGGCAGGGGGCTACGAGCAGTACTTC. The V and J genes are TRBV28 and TRBJ2-7, with TRBD1 matching over 7 bases. V dropped 5 bases and J dropped 3; count of bases not matched to a gene: 7. The germline gives CDR1 MDHEN, CDR2 SYDVKM. The CDR3 totals 14 residues.

The chain combines TRBV2 with TRBJ2-7; no clear D. The CDR3 spans 12 residues. Trimming removed 2 bases from V and 6 bases from J, with 8 bases in between. CDR1 and CDR2 from the germline V gene are SNHLY and FYNNEI. The CDR3 is CASSEFSSEQYF. The CDR3 DNA sequence: TGTGCCAGCAGTGAATTTAGTAGCGAGCAGTACTTC.

This clone was recorded many times. V gene TRBV6-5 combines with J gene TRBJ1-1; D remains unclear. The CDR3 contains 13 residues. Germline V gene data show CDR1 as MNHEY and CDR2 as SVGAGI. Trimming removed 2 bases at V and 4 bases at J, with 8 bases between. CDR3 residues: CASSYVPGTEAFF. CDR3 sequence (DNA): TGTGCCAGCAGTTACGTTCCGGGCACTGAAGCTTTCTTT.

This clone was recorded only once. CDR3 residues: CASSLRTGRAFF. In nucleotides, the CDR3 is TGTGCCAGCAGCCTACGGACAGGGAGAGCTTTCTTT. The gene calls are TRBV7-2 and TRBJ1-1; 8 nucleotides agree with TRBD1. Germline assignment: CDR1 SGHTA and CDR2 FQGNSA. J was trimmed by 10 bases and V by 5 bases; bases with no gene match: 6. There are 12 residues in the CDR3.

This clone came up a few times. This chain joins TRBV19 and TRBJ1-6; 11 positions agree with TRBD1. V was pared by 3 bases and J by 16 bases, with 5 bases of the junction left unmatched. This CDR3 comprises 13 residues. Germline values: CDR1 LNHDA, CDR2 SQIVND (reference sequence). CDR3 sequence reads: CASSIRTGGRLHF. The CDR3 bases are TGTGCCAGTAGTATTAGGACAGGGGGCCGTCTCCACTTT.